This T cell receptor beta chain was found in a study of blood T cell repertoires in COVID-19. Overall study: Italy, Spain and the United States were the sources of the convalescent and acute COVID-19 samples. Sources were T cells, B-cell-depleted T cells, or PBMCs; the material itself was cDNA or gDNA.

The CDR3 spans 14 residues. CDR1 is SGHDT, CDR2 YYEEEE, per germline. V dropped 3 bases and J dropped 1 base, with 10 bases sitting between them. Under the authors' procedure: Researchers report that nucleated cell counts were estimated from reference gene primer amplification. The protocol was immunoSEQ multiplex PCR, while the TCRdb copy is restricted to in-frame clones and leaves out a portion. From that table come the V and J calls and clone size; the DNA was used to work out D and trimming. The repertoire includes some 270,000 clones, around 86% of them detected once, and around 9% sits in the top ten.

The sequence came from a man aged 35 to 55 with active or convalescent COVID-19. The rearrangement joins TRBV5-6 to TRBJ2-5; no firm D call. Sequenced: peripheral blood. The CDR3, as DNA: TGTGCCAGCAGCTACGGGTCGGGCCAAGAGACCCAGTACTTC. It translates to CASSYGSGQETQYF.